This T cell receptor (beta chain) stems from a study of cytomegalovirus exposure and HLA in healthy donors. About this clone: Its antigen is still unknown.

The PCR was carried out with 60 Vbeta primers and 13 Jbeta primers. Sequencing was performed with immunoSEQ multiplex PCR; in TCRdb, only in-frame clones are kept and a portion is missing. This table holds around 200,000 clones, 77% found once. This CDR3 contains 13 residues. Unmatched junction bases numbered 5, after V lost 6 bases and J lost 7 bases. Germline V gene data show CDR1 as MDHEN and CDR2 as SYDVKM. Whole-study results and caveats: A missense DCLRE1C variant was associated with V- and J-gene trimming of TCR beta chains in a later analysis, and an independent cohort replicated the association.

The sample consisted of PBMCs. The chain combines TRBV28 with TRBJ1-4, with 7 bases aligning to TRBD1. The source of this sequence is a woman aged 60-75 years in good health and CMV-seropositive. In DNA form, the CDR3 reads TGTGCCAGCAGACCCGACAGGGTTGAAAAACTGTTTTTT. Its protein is CASRPDRVEKLFF.